The present T cell receptor (beta chain) was sequenced within a study of OX40 agonist ivuxolimab in advanced cancers. The wider study: In three patients, partial responses were observed, one with hepatocellular carcinoma and two with cutaneous melanoma.

Notes on this clone: Its antigen remains unidentified.

General observations from the study: On average, CD8+ T cells had more expanded clones than CD4+.

Blood draws occurred at baseline, cycle 4 day 1, and cycle 7 day 1. The protocol was immunoSEQ multiplex PCR, while the TCRdb copy is restricted to in-frame clones and leaves out a portion. The table has about 20,000 clones, approximately 80% seen once. The specimen comprised CD4+ or CD8+ T cells sorted from blood, sampled in a trial of the OX40 agonist ivuxolimab. This clonotype was obtained from an adult with an advanced solid tumor such as melanoma, head and neck, liver or kidney cancer.

CDR3 DNA sequence: TGTGCCAGCTCACCGAAACAGGGGGCGCCCCTGGAGCAGTTCTTC. Protein: CASSPKQGAPLEQFF. The chain joins TRBV18 to TRBJ2-1; the match to TRBD1 covers 9 bases. CDR1 is KGHSH and CDR2 is LQKENI in the germline V gene. The CDR3 is 15 residues long. V lost 3 bases, J lost 10 bases, and 10 bases stayed unmatched.